One sample yielded the 13 T cell receptor beta chains listed below, sequenced in a study of blood T cell repertoires in COVID-19 (dated by TCRdb to 2018 to 2020). Receptor libraries were prepared by the immunoSEQ multiplex PCR assay. TCRdb took over this immuneACCESS table, retaining in-frame rearrangements with V and J assigned. Such tables are incomplete; in checked studies, under half of the missing clones stem from an unresolved V gene, and the remainder is unexplained. The sample includes fewer than 700,000 clones, with 85% to 90% observed a single time. The ten largest clones take up less than 9.5% of the sample. Material: peripheral blood. The receptor source for this set is a woman aged 50 to 65 with COVID-19, enrolled during active disease.

The chain employs TRBV4-1 and TRBJ2-7, with 8 bases identical to TRBD2. The V segment lost 1 base and the J segment 3 bases; nucleotides outside the gene matches: 5. This CDR3 contains 15 residues. Germline assignment: CDR1 MGHRA and CDR2 YSYEKL. This CDR3 reads CASSQGTSGGYEQYF. The CDR3 DNA sequence: TGCGCCAGCAGCCAAGGTACAAGCGGGGGCTACGAGCAGTACTTC.

The chain has TRBV25-1 and TRBJ1-2, with D perhaps matching TRBD1 (6 bases). Germline values: CDR1 MGHDK, CDR2 SYGVNS. The CDR3 spans 14 residues. The V end lost 3 bases, the J end lost 7 bases, and 15 bases lay between the germline ends. The CDR3 bases are TGTGCCAGCAGTGAGGGGTGGGGGGGGCCTGGCTACACCTTC. Protein: CASSEGWGGPGYTF.

The chain has TRBV30 and TRBJ2-2; D perhaps matches TRBD1 (6 bases). CDR1 and CDR2 (germline): GTSNPN, SVGIG (reference sequence). The CDR3 length is 14 residues. V lost 2 bases, J lost 1 base, and 8 bases lay in between. The CDR3 region has the DNA TGTGCCTGGAGTTGGGGACAGAACACCGGGGAGCTGTTTTTT. As protein: CAWSWGQNTGELFF.

This clone was seen only a few times. The V gene is TRBV28, the J gene TRBJ1-1; TRBD1 agrees at 8 bases. Germline V CDR1 and CDR2: MDHEN, SYDVKM. CDR3 size: 15 residues. The V gene end was trimmed by 5 bases and the J gene end by 2 bases; junction bases not matched to a gene: 7. The CDR3 is CASSPPTGGNTEAFF. CDR3 sequence (DNA): TGTGCCAGCAGTCCCCCTACAGGGGGTAACACTGAAGCTTTCTTT.

The genes are TRBV19 and TRBJ1-4; 8 bases are shared with TRBD1. CDR3 length equals 13 residues. V dropped 10 bases and J dropped 6; count of bases not matched to a gene: 7. Germline V CDR1 and CDR2: LNHDA, SQIVND (reference sequence). The CDR3 loop is CATAGGGYEKLFF. CDR3 nucleotide sequence: TGTGCCACCGCAGGGGGCGGCTATGAAAAACTGTTTTTT. The full variable domain, with the rest looked up from reference TRBV19 and TRBJ1-4, is DGGITQSPKYLFRKEGQNVTLSCEQNLNHDAMYWYRQDPGQGLRLIYYSQIVNDFQKGDIAEGYSVSREKKESFPLTVTSAQKNPTAFYLCATAGGGYEKLFFGSGTQLSVL.

The chain couples TRBV19 to TRBJ1-2; TRBD1 matches 7 bases. Losses at the gene ends were 5 bases for V and 5 bases for J; bases not matched to a gene: 5. The germline V gene has CDR1 LNHDA and CDR2 SQIVND (reference sequence). The CDR3 loop spans 13 amino acids. This CDR3 is CASSDRAGYGYTF. CDR3 sequence (DNA): TGTGCCAGTAGTGACAGGGCCGGGTATGGCTACACCTTC.

V gene TRBV25-1 combines with J gene TRBJ2-4, with D possibly TRBD1 on 6 matching bases. The CDR3 covers 16 residues. Germline V gene lookup returns CDR1 MGHDK and CDR2 SYGVNS. Trimming stripped 2 bases from V and 0 bases from J, with 11 bases between. The CDR3 sequence: CASSERGKLAKNIQYF. As DNA, the CDR3 is TGTGCCAGCAGTGAAAGGGGGAAACTAGCCAAAAACATTCAGTACTTC.

This clone has just a few counts. The chain has TRBV4-1 and TRBJ2-3; TRBD2 aligns across 9 bases. CDR1 is MGHRA and CDR2 is YSYEKL in the germline V gene. The V segment lost 3 bases and the J segment 3 bases; nucleotides outside the gene matches: 10. The CDR3 has 17 amino acids. CDR3 region: CASSHSSGAGGTDTQYF. The CDR3 region has the DNA TGCGCCAGCAGCCATTCCTCCGGGGCGGGGGGGACAGATACGCAGTATTTT.

The chain combines TRBV2 with TRBJ2-3; D is possibly TRBD2 (6 bases). Between the trimmed V and J ends, which lost 9 bases and 0 bases, there was a span of 13 bases. Germline loops: CDR1 SNHLY, CDR2 FYNNEI. The CDR3 sequence is 14 residues long. CDR3 sequence reads: CARGGGTSTDTQYF. CDR3 bases: TGTGCCAGGGGAGGAGGGACTAGCACAGATACGCAGTATTTT. Filled out from reference TRBV2 and TRBJ2-3, the complete variable domain reads EPEVTQTPSHQVTQMGQEVILRCVPISNHLYFYWYRQILGQKVEFLVSFYNNEISEKSEIFDDQFSVERPDGSNFTLKIRSTKLEDSAMYFCARGGGTSTDTQYFGPGTRLTVL.

The rearrangement joins TRBV2 to TRBJ2-5; 8 nucleotides align to TRBD1. The germline CDR1 and CDR2 sequences are SNHLY and FYNNEI. The CDR3 is 15 residues long. The ends lost 6 bases at V and 5 bases at J; junction bases unmatched: 11. CDR3 in amino acids: CASSDDRGGGETQYF. DNA of the CDR3: TGTGCCAGCAGCGACGACAGGGGTGGGGGTGAGACCCAGTACTTC.

The chain joins TRBV18 to TRBJ2-7, with TRBD1 matching over 12 bases. Germline V gene lookup returns CDR1 KGHSH and CDR2 LQKENI. The CDR3 length is 14 residues. V trimming: 3 bases; J trimming: 7 bases; junction bases outside the gene matches: 4. Here the CDR3 DNA reads TGTGCCAGCTCACCGGGACAGGGGGCGTGGGAGCAGTACTTC. Translating gives CASSPGQGAWEQYF.

This chain links TRBV4-1 with TRBJ2-7; 8 bases align to TRBD2. V shed 1 base and J 6 bases; nucleotides not matched to a gene: 11. This CDR3 comprises 16 residues. CDR1 and CDR2 from the germline V gene are MGHRA and YSYEKL. CDR3 nucleotides: TGCGCCAGCAGCCAAGTGGCGAGTAGCGGGGAGTTCGAGCAGTACTTC. Translated, it gives CASSQVASSGEFEQYF.

The V and J genes are TRBV5-4 and TRBJ2-2; the match to TRBD2 covers 8 bases. The CDR3 runs to 15 residues. V shed 3 bases, J shed 4 bases, and the junction held 5 bases outside the gene matches. Germline loops: CDR1 SGHNT, CDR2 YYREEE (reference sequence). The CDR3: CASSSSGSITGELFF. The CDR3 nucleotides read TGTGCCAGCAGCTCTAGCGGGTCAATCACCGGGGAGCTGTTTTTT.